This is a list of T cell receptor beta chains from one sample in a study of blood T cell repertoires in COVID-19. Using immunoSEQ multiplex PCR, the repertoire was profiled, and TCRdb retains in-frame clones only, with some absent. The table shows about 270,000 clones, with around 88% occurring only once. Sequenced sample: peripheral blood. The receptor source for this set is a woman aged 80 or over with COVID-19, enrolled during active disease. Each CDR3 is given with its conserved first and last residue. Clone size appears in some rows only: once, few, many, or a class for an expanded clone.

clone_size j_call v_call cdr3_aa
- TRBJ1-5 TRBV6-5 CASSYSWTNNQPQHF
- TRBJ2-1 TRBV19 CASSIGPGTGGNEQFF
- TRBJ2-2 TRBV27 CASSLKGYTGELFF
- TRBJ1-1 TRBV19 CASSPRTIEAFF
- TRBJ2-7 TRBV9 CASSVAPSGGTPHEQYF
few TRBJ2-5 TRBV28 CASSSQTGEKTQYF
- TRBJ1-5 TRBV10-1 CASKFVYPWDRGNQPQHF
- TRBJ1-2 TRBV5-4 CASSSPGMETNYGYTF
- TRBJ1-2 TRBV19 CASQTGAGYTF
- TRBJ2-5 TRBV6-4 CASSRLVGETQYF
- TRBJ1-5 TRBV6-2/TRBV6-3 CASSPRTGGSSNQPQHF
- TRBJ2-3 TRBV30 CAWSGGGTDTQYF
few TRBJ1-3 TRBV6-5 CASRKTGTGNTIYF
- TRBJ2-6 TRBV5-8 CASSLGGTLRSNVLTF
- TRBJ2-3 TRBV27 CASRARTDTQYF
once TRBJ1-2 TRBV10-1 CASSETGLGYTF
- TRBJ1-2 TRBV6-2/TRBV6-3 CASSYSGTSRGYTF
- TRBJ2-1 TRBV18 CASSPPAPATGPLVNEQFF
few TRBJ1-1 TRBV7-9 CASSRDRPNTEAFF
- TRBJ1-6 TRBV11-2 CASSIDGGPLHF
- TRBJ2-3 TRBV6-6 CATCSWDRGGDTQYF
few TRBJ1-2 TRBV19 CASSMGMGQLHYGYTF
- TRBJ1-6 TRBV14 CASSESSYNSPLHF
- TRBJ1-1 TRBV19 CASSLGGLRNTEAFF
- TRBJ1-1 TRBV27 CASSSKGTGDAAFF
- TRBJ1-2 TRBV19 CASSIRFGFNRGGYTF
- TRBJ2-2 TRBV14 CASSPYFGQGNTGELFF
once TRBJ1-1 TRBV18 CASSPVTGAATEAFF
- TRBJ2-1 TRBV18 CASSPGIGVGEQFF
- TRBJ1-3 TRBV19 CASSERGLRSGNTIYF
- TRBJ1-4 TRBV6-1 CASSEILGQANEKLFF
- TRBJ1-2 TRBV28 CASSYAGTPTNYGYTF
once TRBJ1-6 TRBV7-3 CASSPGGANSPLHF
- TRBJ1-1 TRBV29-1 CSVEEGTGVAFF
- TRBJ2-3 TRBV30 CAWTLAVSTDTQYF
- TRBJ1-1 TRBV7-9 CASSSDRVGRNTEAFF
once TRBJ2-3 TRBV30 CASAGEAGTDTQYF
- TRBJ2-2 TRBV5-4 CASSLGRGITGELFF
- TRBJ1-1 TRBV4-1 CASSQDPGQRNTEAFF
- TRBJ1-6 TRBV19 CASKDTGEGSPLHF
few TRBJ1-2 TRBV9 CASSLAEAGGYTF
- TRBJ2-2 TRBV6-5 CASSSELGPTGELFF
once TRBJ2-3 TRBV4-1 CASSQEQRGGHIDTQYF
- TRBJ1-2 TRBV6-5 CASSLGTGTYGYTF
few TRBJ1-6 TRBV29-1 CSAGGAEGLHF
- TRBJ2-3 TRBV29-1 CSVEPGQGAYTQYF
- TRBJ1-1 TRBV14 CASKAGVITEAFF
- TRBJ2-3 TRBV18 CASSPDGSGTQYF
- TRBJ1-5 TRBV30 CACARRGTGSNQPQHF
- TRBJ1-2 TRBV6-6 CASTYTGDGYTF
- TRBJ2-3 TRBV5-1 CASSATQGNTQYF
- TRBJ1-4 TRBV5-1 CASSFSWGGANEKLFF
- TRBJ2-3 TRBV3-1/TRBV3-2 CASSPFAGGSADTQYF